Listed here are 31 T cell receptor beta chains from one sample, sequenced in a study of control samples from healthy donors and cancer patients. TCRdb's copy holds only in-frame clones and misses some; the assay was immunoSEQ multiplex PCR. The sample has roughly 120,000 clones, about 93% seen once; the top ten hold roughly 2.6%. The material sequenced was blood. The receptor source for this set is a man between 25 and 39 years old in good health.

The rearrangement joins TRBV24-1 to TRBJ1-2; tentative D call: TRBD1 (6 bases). The CDR3 has 14 residues. The V end was cut by 0 bases, the J end by 4 bases, with 8 bases between. CDR1 is KGHDR, CDR2 SFDVKD, per germline. The CDR3 spells CATSDLNRAYGYTF. As DNA, the CDR3 is TGTGCCACCAGTGATTTGAACAGGGCCTATGGCTACACCTTC.

V gene TRBV24-1 combines with J gene TRBJ1-2; D remains unclear. Germline loops: CDR1 KGHDR, CDR2 SFDVKD. The CDR3 has 12 residues. With 5 bases removed from V and 5 bases from J, the gap between germline ends came to 8 bases. CDR3 protein: CATSVEGYGYTF. The DNA for the CDR3 is TGTGCCACCAGTGTTGAGGGATATGGCTACACCTTC.

The rearrangement joins TRBV27 to TRBJ2-2; the match to TRBD1 covers 7 bases. The CDR3 is 15 amino acids. Trimming removed 3 bases from V and 2 bases from J; junction bases left unmatched: 3. Germline assignment: CDR1 MNHEY and CDR2 SMNVEV (reference sequence). The CDR3 DNA sequence: TGTGCCAGCAGTTTCGGGACAGTCAACACCGGGGAGCTGTTTTTT. It encodes CASSFGTVNTGELFF.

The V gene is TRBV19, the J gene TRBJ2-7; TRBD1 matches 9 bases. The CDR3 is 16 amino acids. Trimming removed 6 bases from V and 6 bases from J; junction bases left unmatched: 15. The germline gives CDR1 LNHDA, CDR2 SQIVND (reference sequence). CDR3 nucleotides: TGTGCCAGTAGCCCGACAGGGGGGGGCCTCGTTGGCGAGCAGTACTTC. Residues: CASSPTGGGLVGEQYF. The variable domain in full, with the rest retrieved from reference TRBV19 and TRBJ2-7, is DGGITQSPKYLFRKEGQNVTLSCEQNLNHDAMYWYRQDPGQGLRLIYYSQIVNDFQKGDIAEGYSVSREKKESFPLTVTSAQKNPTAFYLCASSPTGGGLVGEQYFGPGTRLTVT.

This rearrangement joins TRBV14 to TRBJ1-6; 9 nucleotides line up with TRBD1. Trimming cost V 3 bases and J 7 bases; bases outside gene matches: 4. Germline loops: CDR1 SGHDN, CDR2 FVKESK. This CDR3 has 15 residues. The CDR3 region is CASSQGDRENSPLHF. The DNA for the CDR3 is TGTGCCAGCAGCCAGGGGGACAGGGAAAATTCACCCCTCCACTTT.

The gene calls are TRBV27 and TRBJ2-3; D ambiguous. Trimming pared 0 bases from V and 1 base from J, leaving 11 bases between. The CDR3 extends over 16 amino acids. In germline, CDR1 is MNHEY, CDR2 SMNVEV (reference sequence). As DNA, the CDR3 is TGTGCCAGCAGTTTATCGAGAGACTTACGCACAGATACGCAGTATTTT. Protein sequence: CASSLSRDLRTDTQYF.

This sequence joins TRBV3-1 (or the pseudogene TRBV3-2) and TRBJ2-3, with TRBD1 matching over 8 bases. Germline trimming cut 0 bases from V and 2 bases from J; bases unmatched to any gene: 1. There are 15 residues in the CDR3. Looked up from germline, CDR1 is LGHDT and CDR2 is YNNKEL (reference sequence). In nucleotides, the CDR3 is TGTGCCAGCAGCCAAGACCAGGGGGCCACAGATACGCAGTATTTT. Translation gives CASSQDQGATDTQYF.

The V and J genes are TRBV7-8 and TRBJ1-4, with 9 bases aligning to TRBD1. Germline V gene lookup returns CDR1 SGHVS and CDR2 FQNEAQ. Germline trimming cut 5 bases from V and 7 bases from J; bases unmatched to any gene: 8. This CDR3 spans 15 amino acids. The CDR3 protein is CASSPRGQGGEKLFF. The CDR3 DNA follows: TGTGCCAGCAGCCCCCGGGGACAGGGAGGTGAAAAACTGTTTTTT.

The chain combines TRBV10-1 with TRBJ1-5, with D perhaps TRBD1 (6 bases). V was pared by 10 bases and J by 3 bases, with 22 bases between. CDR1 is WNHNN and CDR2 is SYGVQD in the germline V gene (reference sequence). This CDR3 is built from 16 residues. CDR3 DNA sequence: TGCGCCACCCTACGACCATTTAACAGGGTCAATCAGCCCCAGCATTTT. Amino acids: CATLRPFNRVNQPQHF.

This clone was found once. The V call is TRBV30, the J call TRBJ1-2; 8 bases align to TRBD1. In germline, CDR1 is GTSNPN, CDR2 SVGIG (reference sequence). Trimming removed 4 bases from V and 0 bases from J; junction bases left unmatched: 13. The CDR3 sequence is 17 residues long. CDR3 sequence: CAWNPPDRAFTNYGYTF. CDR3 in DNA: TGTGCCTGGAACCCCCCGGACAGGGCCTTTACTAACTATGGCTACACCTTC. The full variable domain, completed using reference TRBV30 and TRBJ1-2, is SQTIHQWPATLVQPVGSPLSLECTVEGTSNPNLYWYRQAAGRGLQLLFYSVGIGQISSEVPQNLSASRPQDRQFILSSKKLLLSDSGFYLCAWNPPDRAFTNYGYTFGSGTRLTVV.

J is TRBJ1-4 and V is TRBV3-1 (or the pseudogene TRBV3-2); no reliable D call. V was cut by 0 bases and J by 3 bases, with 11 bases left in between. CDR1 is LGHDT, CDR2 YNNKEL, per germline (reference sequence). This CDR3 has 16 residues. CDR3 sequence reads: CASSQESGPANEKLFF. CDR3 bases: TGTGCCAGCAGCCAAGAGTCCGGTCCCGCTAATGAAAAACTGTTTTTT.

The rearrangement links TRBV9 to TRBJ2-2; D not certain. CDR3 length: 16 amino acids. V dropped 3 bases and J dropped 1 base, with 13 bases sitting between them. CDR1 and CDR2 from the germline V gene are SGDLS and YYNGEE. The CDR3 sequence is CASSGSGAENTGELFF. The CDR3 DNA reads TGTGCCAGCAGCGGGTCCGGTGCAGAGAACACCGGGGAGCTGTTTTTT. The variable domain in full, with the rest retrieved from reference TRBV9 and TRBJ2-2, is DSGVTQTPKHLITATGQRVTLRCSPRSGDLSVYWYQQSLDQGLQFLIQYYNGEERAKGNILERFSAQQFPDLHSELNLSSLELGDSALYFCASSGSGAENTGELFFGEGSRLTVL.

The J gene is TRBJ2-5, the V gene TRBV29-1; unclear D gene. V dropped 4 bases and J dropped 7 bases, with 16 bases sitting between them. The CDR3 totals 13 residues. Germline V gene sequence: CDR1 SQVTM, CDR2 ANQGSEA. CDR3 sequence: CSVGTQGKATQYF. CDR3 coding DNA: TGCAGCGTTGGAACTCAAGGAAAAGCGACCCAGTACTTC. Variable domain in full (rest from reference TRBV29-1 and TRBJ2-5): SAVISQKPSRDICQRGTSLTIQCQVDSQVTMMFWYRQQPGQSLTLIATANQGSEATYESGFVIDKFPISRPNLTFSTLTVSNMSPEDSSIYLCSVGTQGKATQYFGPGTRLLVL.

V usage is TRBV5-3 and J usage is TRBJ1-3; perhaps TRBD1 as D (5 bases). TRBV5-3 is classed as an ORF, of uncertain function. Deletions cut 3 bases from V and 4 bases from J, with 17 bases between. The CDR3 extends over 16 amino acids. This CDR3 is CARSWYGGPCGNTIYF. CDR3 nucleotide sequence: TGTGCCAGAAGCTGGTACGGGGGACCTTGCGGAAACACCATATATTTT.

In its sample, this clone was seen once. The chain recombines TRBV5-1 with TRBJ2-1; 12 bases are a match to TRBD2. With V trimmed by 4 bases and J by 4 bases, 3 bases remained unmatched. This CDR3 has 15 amino acids. The V gene's germline CDR1 is SGHRS and CDR2 YFSETQ. CDR3 nucleotides: TGCGCCAGCAGCATCACTAGCGGGGGGTACAATGAGCAGTTCTTC. This codes for CASSITSGGYNEQFF.

The J gene is TRBJ1-1, the V gene TRBV7-2; D is undetermined. This CDR3 contains 14 residues. V was shortened by 1 base and J by 1 base, with 7 bases between the two germline ends. Germline values: CDR1 SGHTA, CDR2 FQGNSA. The CDR3 sequence is CASSLVAGNTEAFF. Here the CDR3 DNA reads TGTGCCAGCAGCTTAGTAGCCGGGAACACTGAAGCTTTCTTT.

Concerning this clone: One end of the junction is discordant with germline, which a read error may explain. The chain couples TRBV11-2 to TRBJ2-7; maybe TRBD2 (7 bases). This CDR3 comprises 15 residues. Germline loops: CDR1 SGHAT, CDR2 FQNNGV. The DNA of the CDR3 is TGTGCCAGCAGCTTTAGGGGAGGGGGATACAATGAGCAGTCCTTC. It is translated as CASSFRGGGYNEQSF.

CDR3 sequence: CASSPRTSTDTQYF. DNA for the CDR3: TGTGCCAGCAGTCCTAGGACTAGCACAGATACGCAGTATTTT. The rearrangement uses TRBV27 and TRBJ2-3, with a tentative D call TRBD2 (5 bases). The CDR3 runs to 14 residues. Germline-derived CDR1 and CDR2 are MNHEY and SMNVEV (reference sequence). V lost 5 bases and J 0 bases, leaving 9 bases between the germline ends.

In this sample, this clone turned up a few times. The J gene is TRBJ1-5, the V gene TRBV30; TRBD1 is a possible D gene (6 bases). This CDR3 comprises 13 residues. Per the germline V gene, CDR1 is GTSNPN and CDR2 is SVGIG (reference sequence). Trimming left V 1 base short and J 2 bases short, with 6 bases between. CDR3 amino acids: CAWSGTGNQPQHF. The CDR3 nucleotides are TGTGCCTGGAGTGGGACAGGCAATCAGCCCCAGCATTTT.

The chain employs TRBV12-3 or TRBV12-4 and TRBJ2-1; D is ambiguous. There are 13 residues in the CDR3. The V and J ends lost 3 bases and 8 bases respectively, with 11 bases between them. CDR3 in amino acids: CASSFSTSDEQFF. Here the CDR3 DNA reads TGTGCCAGCAGTTTTTCGACTTCCGATGAGCAGTTCTTC.

This chain joins TRBV15 and TRBJ1-5; D not certain. The ends were cut back, 5 bases at V and 8 bases at J, with 16 bases in the middle. The CDR3 sequence is 14 residues long. CDR1 and CDR2 (germline): LNHNV, YYDKDF (reference sequence). The CDR3 is CATSVDGEQKPQHF. The CDR3 DNA follows: TGTGCCACCAGCGTAGACGGAGAGCAGAAGCCCCAGCATTTT.

The chain carries TRBV28 and TRBJ1-3; weak D call: TRBD1 (5 bases). CDR3 size: 13 residues. V was cut by 4 bases and J by 2 bases, with 6 bases left in between. Germline assignment: CDR1 MDHEN and CDR2 SYDVKM. This CDR3 is CASSYRTGNTIYF. The DNA for the CDR3 is TGTGCCAGCAGTTACAGGACTGGAAACACCATATATTTT.

This chain joins TRBV24-1 and TRBJ2-1; 9 nucleotides agree with TRBD1. In germline, CDR1 is KGHDR, CDR2 SFDVKD. Unmatched junction bases numbered 10, after V lost 3 bases and J lost 8 bases. The CDR3 consists of 16 residues. CDR3 DNA: TGTGCCACCAGTGATCCAATACAGGGGGCTAGAGATGAGCAGTTCTTC. Translating it yields CATSDPIQGARDEQFF.

The chain links TRBV2 to TRBJ1-1, with D perhaps TRBD1 (6 bases). CDR3 size: 14 residues. Germline assignment: CDR1 SNHLY and CDR2 FYNNEI. The germline V and J ends were trimmed by 3 bases and 5 bases, with 13 bases remaining between them. CDR3 loop: CASSDRGALTEAFF. CDR3 nucleotide sequence: TGTGCCAGCAGTGATCGGGGGGCTCTAACTGAAGCTTTCTTT. The whole variable domain, remainder taken from reference TRBV2 and TRBJ1-1, is EPEVTQTPSHQVTQMGQEVILRCVPISNHLYFYWYRQILGQKVEFLVSFYNNEISEKSEIFDDQFSVERPDGSNFTLKIRSTKLEDSAMYFCASSDRGALTEAFFGQGTRLTVV.

The rearrangement uses TRBV21-1 and TRBJ1-5. TRBV21-1 counts as a pseudogene. The CDR3 runs 19 residues. CDR3 residues: CASSRYHLPRLYSNQPQHF. As DNA, the CDR3 is TGTGCCAGCAGTCGTTACCATCTGCCGCGACTTTATAGCAATCAGCCCCAGCATTTT.

This clone has only one observation. The rearrangement links TRBV7-9 to TRBJ2-2; weak D call: TRBD1 (6 bases). The CDR3 is 14 amino acids. The germline V and J ends were trimmed by 10 bases and 1 base, with 13 bases remaining between them. From germline, CDR1 is SEHNR and CDR2 FQNEAQ (reference sequence). The CDR3, as DNA: TGTGCCACTCCGGGACACTTGAACACCGGGGAGCTGTTTTTT. Protein sequence: CATPGHLNTGELFF.

The chain carries TRBV7-6 and TRBJ1-2, with 11 nucleotides matching TRBD1. This CDR3 is built from 15 residues. Germline-derived CDR1 and CDR2 are SGHVS and FNYEAQ. V lost 6 bases to trimming and J lost 8 bases; unmatched junction nucleotides: 11. This CDR3 reads CASSLIGQGAKGYTF. In DNA, the CDR3 is TGTGCCAGCAGTCTCATAGGACAGGGGGCGAAAGGCTACACCTTC.

This rearrangement joins TRBV11-1 to TRBJ1-2, with 7 bases that match TRBD1. The junction had 9 bases not matched to a gene; V was cut back by 7 bases and J by 7 bases. CDR3 length: 13 residues. Germline V gene data show CDR1 as SGHAT and CDR2 as FQDESV (reference sequence). As DNA, the CDR3 is TGTGCCAGCACCCCACGGGACAGCCTTGGCTACACCTTC. Amino acids: CASTPRDSLGYTF.

This clone has only one observation. The chain uses TRBV9 and TRBJ2-2, with 7 positions matching TRBD2. This CDR3 contains 14 residues. Trimming removed 0 bases from V and 4 bases from J; junction bases left unmatched: 0. Germline V CDR1 and CDR2: SGDLS, YYNGEE. CDR3 in amino acids: CASSVGGGTGELFF. The CDR3 DNA follows: TGTGCCAGCAGCGTAGGGGGGGGCACCGGGGAGCTGTTTTTT. The variable domain in full, with the rest retrieved from reference TRBV9 and TRBJ2-2, is DSGVTQTPKHLITATGQRVTLRCSPRSGDLSVYWYQQSLDQGLQFLIQYYNGEERAKGNILERFSAQQFPDLHSELNLSSLELGDSALYFCASSVGGGTGELFFGEGSRLTVL.

The CDR3 spells CASSQVTVSYNEQFF. Here the CDR3 DNA reads TGCGCCAGCAGCCAAGTGACAGTCTCCTACAATGAGCAGTTCTTC. The chain uses TRBV4-1 and TRBJ2-1; possibly TRBD1 for D (5 bases). The CDR3 length is 15 residues. V was clipped by 1 base and J by 0 bases, with 7 bases between them. Looked up from germline, CDR1 is MGHRA and CDR2 is YSYEKL.

V usage is TRBV19 and J usage is TRBJ1-1, with 7 bases aligning to TRBD1. CDR3 length: 16 amino acids. Trimming cost V 7 bases and J 4 bases; bases outside gene matches: 15. CDR1 is LNHDA and CDR2 is SQIVND in the germline V gene (reference sequence). CDR3 protein: CASKGGQGVVVTEAFF. The CDR3 nucleotides read TGTGCCAGTAAGGGGGGCCAGGGGGTTGTCGTCACTGAAGCTTTCTTT.